The 12 T cell receptor beta chains presented below share a single source sample, sequenced in a study of blood T cell repertoires in COVID-19. Generated by immunoSEQ multiplex PCR, the TCRdb table keeps only in-frame clones and is missing some. The table shows around 140,000 clones, with approximately 90% occurring only once. The sample taken for sequencing was peripheral blood. The receptors stem from a woman in her forties or fifties with acute or convalescent COVID-19.

This clone showed up just once. The J gene is TRBJ2-3, the V gene TRBV6-4; TRBD1 matches at 10 bases. The V gene end was trimmed by 2 bases and the J gene end by 1 base; junction bases not matched to a gene: 0. CDR3 length equals 15 residues. The germline V gene has CDR1 MRHNA and CDR2 SNTAGT. As DNA, the CDR3 is TGTGCCAGCAGTGACGGGACAGGGGGCACAGATACGCAGTATTTT. This codes for CASSDGTGGTDTQYF.

The V gene is TRBV2, the J gene TRBJ2-4; 8 bases are a match to TRBD1. V lost 2 bases to trimming and J lost 9 bases; unmatched junction nucleotides: 24. CDR3 size: 20 residues. The germline CDR1 and CDR2 sequences are SNHLY and FYNNEI. CDR3 DNA: TGTGCCAGCAGTGAACGACACCAAGGAACTTTTGGGACAGGCGTGCTCATTCAGTACTTC. Translated: CASSERHQGTFGTGVLIQYF.

The rearrangement uses TRBV5-4 and TRBJ1-2; 8 bases map to TRBD1. This CDR3 comprises 14 residues. CDR1 and CDR2 (germline): SGHNT, YYREEE (reference sequence). The junction had 6 bases not matched to a gene; V was cut back by 0 bases and J by 8 bases. CDR3 nucleotide sequence: TGTGCCAGCAGCTTGGGACAGGGGCTGGCGGGCTACACCTTC. Translation gives CASSLGQGLAGYTF. The entire variable domain, with the rest obtained from reference TRBV5-4 and TRBJ1-2, is as follows: ETGVTQSPTHLIKTRGQQVTLRCSSQSGHNTVSWYQQALGQGPQFIFQYYREEENGRGNFPPRFSGLQFPNYSSELNVNALELDDSALYLCASSLGQGLAGYTFGSGTRLTVV.

The chain uses TRBV19 and TRBJ1-1; maybe TRBD1 (6 bases). With 3 bases removed from V and 4 bases from J, the gap between germline ends came to 6 bases. The CDR3 totals 12 residues. The germline V gene encodes CDR1 LNHDA and CDR2 SQIVND (reference sequence). The chain's CDR3 is CASSMTGTEAFF. The CDR3 nucleotides read TGTGCCAGTAGTATGACAGGCACTGAAGCTTTCTTT.

V usage is TRBV7-9 and J usage is TRBJ1-5; D is perhaps TRBD1 (5 bases). Germline values: CDR1 SEHNR, CDR2 FQNEAQ (reference sequence). The CDR3 length is 16 residues. V lost 1 base, J lost 1 base, and 11 bases lay in between. The CDR3 spells CASSLGQGTSNQPQHF. CDR3 nucleotides: TGTGCCAGCAGCTTAGGGCAGGGAACAAGCAATCAGCCCCAGCATTTT.

The chain combines TRBV27 with TRBJ1-1, with D possibly matching TRBD1 (5 bases). V lost 1 base to trimming and J lost 0 bases, with 6 bases between them. Germline values: CDR1 MNHEY, CDR2 SMNVEV (reference sequence). This CDR3 has 14 amino acids. The CDR3 DNA follows: TGTGCCAGCAGTTTATTAGGGGTGAACACTGAAGCTTTCTTT. It specifies CASSLLGVNTEAFF.

The chain joins TRBV29-1 to TRBJ2-3; D gene unclear. V dropped 7 bases and J dropped 5 bases, with 22 bases sitting between them. This CDR3 contains 15 residues. Germline V lookup: CDR1 SQVTM, CDR2 ANQGSEA. The CDR3: CSAPSDIDIVDTQYF. Written as DNA, the CDR3 is TGCAGCGCGCCGTCCGACATCGATATTGTAGATACGCAGTATTTT.

The CDR3 spells CASRRTPRVSNQPQHF. Here the CDR3 DNA reads TGTGCCAGCAGGAGGACACCCAGGGTTAGCAATCAGCCCCAGCATTTT. V gene TRBV2 combines with J gene TRBJ1-5; TRBD1 is a possible D gene (5 bases). CDR1 and CDR2 from the germline V gene are SNHLY and FYNNEI. The ends were cut back, 6 bases at V and 0 bases at J, with 15 bases in the middle. The CDR3 is 16 amino acids.

V and J are TRBV9 and TRBJ1-1; D possibly corresponds to TRBD1 (6 bases). Trimming cost V 0 bases and J 1 base, with 10 bases left between them. In germline, CDR1 is SGDLS, CDR2 YYNGEE. This CDR3 region has 15 residues. The CDR3 is CASSVVGGENTEAFF. In DNA, the CDR3 is TGTGCCAGCAGCGTAGTAGGGGGGGAGAACACTGAAGCTTTCTTT. The full variable domain, with the rest looked up from reference TRBV9 and TRBJ1-1, is DSGVTQTPKHLITATGQRVTLRCSPRSGDLSVYWYQQSLDQGLQFLIQYYNGEERAKGNILERFSAQQFPDLHSELNLSSLELGDSALYFCASSVVGGENTEAFFGQGTRLTVV.

This clone was seen a single time. This sequence joins TRBV6-6 and TRBJ1-1; 10 bases align to TRBD1. CDR1 is MNHNY, CDR2 SVGAGI, per germline (reference sequence). The CDR3 spans 18 residues. The V gene end was trimmed by 5 bases and the J gene end by 0 bases; junction bases not matched to a gene: 12. CDR3: CASSLSLTGGPMNTEAFF. In DNA, the CDR3 is TGTGCCAGCAGTCTAAGCCTGACAGGGGGCCCGATGAACACTGAAGCTTTCTTT.

The CDR3 DNA reads as TGTGCCTGGACCGGGACAGAGTATGGCTACACCTTC. Translated, it gives CAWTGTEYGYTF. This chain uses TRBV30 with TRBJ1-2; 7 nucleotides align to TRBD1. Trimming took 4 bases from V and 5 from J; bases not matched to a gene: 4. The length of the CDR3 is 12 residues. The germline V gene has CDR1 GTSNPN and CDR2 SVGIG (reference sequence).

This clone has only one observation. The rearrangement links TRBV20-1 to TRBJ2-7; 10 bases are a match to TRBD2. The germline V gene has CDR1 DFQATT and CDR2 SNEGSKA (reference sequence). This CDR3 comprises 15 residues. Unmatched junction bases numbered 9, after V lost 3 bases and J lost 4 bases. In DNA, the CDR3 is TGCAGTGCTAGTAATAGCGGGAGGCCCGGGTACGAGCAGTACTTC. Translating it yields CSASNSGRPGYEQYF.